Each of the 18 T cell receptor beta chains below was sequenced from the same sample in a study of T cell repertoires in cytomegalovirus infection. TCRdb reanalysed the reads using MiXCR and keeps one entry per CDR3 protein. Among approximately 990,000 distinct CDR3 sequences listed, around a third were seen once. These TCRs' antigens remain unknown. The sample here was cultured CD8+ T cells from PBMCs, taken from culture after CMV antigen stimulation. The receptors derive from a human donor in good health (CMV status not recorded). Some clones in this sample may be carry-over from other donors' samples.

This clonotype appeared a few times. The chain joins TRBV10-3 to TRBJ2-1; a weak D match, TRBD2 (5 bases). V gave up 6 bases and J gave up 5 bases, with 11 bases separating them. Germline V gives CDR1 ENHRY, CDR2 SYGVKD. The CDR3 contains 13 residues. The CDR3 loop reads CAIRTREDNEQFF. The CDR3 coding sequence is TGTGCCATCAGGACCCGGGAAGACAATGAGCAGTTCTTC.

This rearrangement joins TRBV7-9 to TRBJ1-1, with D perhaps matching TRBD1 (6 bases). The germline V and J ends were trimmed by 10 bases and 5 bases, with 11 bases remaining between them. The CDR3 extends over 11 amino acids. In germline, CDR1 is SEHNR, CDR2 FQNEAQ (reference sequence). The CDR3 DNA sequence: TGTGCCACCCGGAGGGGGACTGAAGCTTTCTTT. As protein: CATRRGTEAFF.

In its sample, this clonotype was seen a few times. The V gene is TRBV20-1, the J gene TRBJ1-3; D is perhaps TRBD1 (5 bases). This CDR3 has 14 amino acids. Trimming took 5 bases from V and 4 from J, leaving 15 bases between them. From germline, CDR1 is DFQATT and CDR2 SNEGSKA (reference sequence). The CDR3: CSAPGFGGGNTIYF. In nucleotides, the CDR3 is TGCAGTGCTCCGGGTTTCGGGGGAGGAAACACCATATATTTT.

The gene calls are TRBV2 and TRBJ1-2; D possibly corresponds to TRBD1 (5 bases). The ends were cut back, 6 bases at V and 4 bases at J, with 21 bases in the middle. Germline values: CDR1 SNHLY, CDR2 FYNNEI. The CDR3 has 16 residues. Written as DNA, the CDR3 is TGTGCCAGCAGCTTATATAGGGCAGGGAGGCTCTATGGCTACACCTTC. It translates to CASSLYRAGRLYGYTF.

This clonotype was picked up many times. The chain is built from TRBV28 and TRBJ1-4; D is undetermined. Germline V gives CDR1 MDHEN, CDR2 SYDVKM. Trimming stripped 5 bases from V and 0 bases from J, with 10 bases between. The CDR3 has 15 residues. CDR3 in DNA: TGTGCCAGCAGTGAACCCCTTGCAACTAATGAAAAACTGTTTTTT. Amino acids: CASSEPLATNEKLFF.

The V call is TRBV2, the J call TRBJ1-6, with TRBD1 matching over 8 bases. Looked up from germline, CDR1 is SNHLY and CDR2 is FYNNEI. The CDR3 consists of 17 residues. V gave up 6 bases and J gave up 3 bases; unmatched junction bases: 10. CDR3 amino acids: CASRDRGRGLYNSPLHF. CDR3 DNA: TGTGCCAGCAGAGACAGGGGCCGAGGGCTCTATAATTCACCCCTCCACTTT.

V usage is TRBV27 and J usage is TRBJ1-2; maybe TRBD1 (5 bases). This CDR3 region has 13 residues. V gave up 5 bases and J gave up 8 bases, with 15 bases separating them. Germline lookup yields CDR1 MNHEY and CDR2 SMNVEV (reference sequence). The CDR3 region has the DNA TGTGCCAGCAGTCCGGGAGGCAGGGTCGGCTACACCTTC. It specifies CASSPGGRVGYTF.

The CDR3 DNA follows: TGTGCCAGCAGTTACTCTAGCGCCAATGAGCAGTTCTTC. Its translation is CASSYSSANEQFF. The rearrangement links TRBV6-6 to TRBJ2-1; D might be TRBD2 (5 bases). V lost 0 bases and J 6 bases, leaving 6 bases between the germline ends. This CDR3 contains 13 residues. The germline gives CDR1 MNHNY, CDR2 SVGAGI (reference sequence).

A few counts support this clonotype. The chain couples TRBV7-6 to TRBJ2-5, with 7 bases aligning to TRBD2. The germline V gene encodes CDR1 SGHVS and CDR2 FNYEAQ. The CDR3 extends over 15 amino acids. The trim removed 4 bases at V and 3 bases at J, leaving 8 bases unmatched. The CDR3 loop is CASSSGGPPKETQYF. CDR3 DNA sequence: TGTGCCAGCAGCTCGGGAGGACCGCCTAAAGAGACCCAGTACTTC. Combining the CDR3 with reference TRBV7-6 and TRBJ2-5 gives the whole variable domain GAGVSQSPRYKVTKRGQDVALRCDPISGHVSLYWYRQALGQGPEFLTYFNYEAQQDKSGLPNDRFSAERPEGSISTLTIQRTEQRDSAMYRCASSSGGPPKETQYFGPGTRLLVL.

In its sample, this clonotype was seen many times. One junction end does not reproduce the germline sequence, and a read error may be involved. The chain carries TRBV7-6 and TRBJ2-1; 11 nucleotides agree with TRBD2. In germline, CDR1 is SGHVS, CDR2 FNYEAQ. This CDR3 comprises 14 residues. CDR3 protein: CASSLAGGPDEQFF. The CDR3 bases are TGTGCCAGCAGTTTAGCGGGGGGGCCAGATGAGCAGTTCTTC.

CDR3 sequence: CATGGGGGNEQFF. CDR3 bases: TGTGCCACAGGAGGGGGGGGGGGCAATGAGCAGTTCTTC. The chain couples TRBV10-3 to TRBJ2-1; possibly TRBD2 for D (7 bases). CDR3 length: 13 amino acids. The V gene's germline CDR1 is ENHRY and CDR2 SYGVKD. V was cut by 10 bases and J by 6 bases, with 16 bases left in between.

This clonotype was found a few times. This chain joins TRBV27 and TRBJ2-1, with 7 positions matching TRBD2. The CDR3 contains 13 residues. Germline V gives CDR1 MNHEY, CDR2 SMNVEV (reference sequence). Germline trimming cut 7 bases from V and 9 bases from J; bases unmatched to any gene: 9. The CDR3 coding sequence is TGTGCCAGCACCCGGGTAGGGAGGGGTGAGCAGTTCTTC. It specifies CASTRVGRGEQFF.

The rearrangement links TRBV7-9 to TRBJ1-2; D remains ambiguous. V dropped 5 bases and J dropped 9 bases, with 4 bases sitting between them. The germline CDR1 and CDR2 sequences are SEHNR and FQNEAQ (reference sequence). The CDR3 length is 9 residues. CDR3 in DNA: TGTGCCAGCAGCCCCCGCTACACCTTC. This encodes CASSPRYTF.

The gene calls are TRBV2 and TRBJ1-1, with a possible D match to TRBD1 (6 bases). Germline V gene sequence: CDR1 SNHLY, CDR2 FYNNEI. V lost 9 bases to trimming and J lost 4 bases, with 12 bases between them. The CDR3 has 12 amino acids. The DNA of the CDR3 is TGTGCCAGAAGTTGGGGGCCCACTGAAGCTTTCTTT. This gives the protein CARSWGPTEAFF. Full variable domain (missing parts from reference TRBV2 and TRBJ1-1): EPEVTQTPSHQVTQMGQEVILRCVPISNHLYFYWYRQILGQKVEFLVSFYNNEISEKSEIFDDQFSVERPDGSNFTLKIRSTKLEDSAMYFCARSWGPTEAFFGQGTRLTVV.

This clonotype was picked up a small number of times. The rearrangement joins TRBV7-9 to TRBJ2-5; no firm D call. Germline assignment: CDR1 SEHNR and CDR2 FQNEAQ (reference sequence). This CDR3 is 10 amino acids long. The germline V and J ends were trimmed by 9 bases and 8 bases, with 10 bases remaining between them. CDR3 protein: CASAKETQYF. CDR3 sequence (DNA): TGTGCCAGTGCCAAGGAAACCCAGTACTTC.

This clonotype was observed many times. The chain joins TRBV12-3 or TRBV12-4 to TRBJ2-7; the D is unclear. There are 13 residues in the CDR3. Trimming took 6 bases from V and 0 from J, leaving 9 bases between them. CDR3 sequence (DNA): TGTGCCAGCAGCTTCGGAAGCTCCTACGAGCAGTACGTC. This gives the protein CASSFGSSYEQYV.

This chain links TRBV7-9 with TRBJ2-3; 12 bases are a match to TRBD2. The CDR3 sequence is 22 residues long. From germline, CDR1 is SEHNR and CDR2 FQNEAQ (reference sequence). Germline trimming cut 4 bases from V and 6 bases from J; bases unmatched to any gene: 26. The CDR3 sequence: CASSSRGTLAGGLRSILDTQYF. CDR3 in DNA: TGTGCCAGCAGCTCTAGGGGGACTCTAGCGGGGGGGCTGAGATCGATATTGGATACGCAGTATTTT.

This chain joins TRBV7-9 and TRBJ2-1; 8 bases fit TRBD2. The CDR3 is made up of 19 amino acids. After removal of 5 bases from V and 5 bases from J, the junction contained 20 bases not matched to a gene. The germline CDR1 and CDR2 sequences are SEHNR and FQNEAQ (reference sequence). Here the CDR3 reads CASSPLGLAWGGQNNEQFF. The CDR3 nucleotides are TGTGCCAGCAGCCCTCTCGGACTAGCTTGGGGTGGTCAAAACAATGAGCAGTTCTTC.